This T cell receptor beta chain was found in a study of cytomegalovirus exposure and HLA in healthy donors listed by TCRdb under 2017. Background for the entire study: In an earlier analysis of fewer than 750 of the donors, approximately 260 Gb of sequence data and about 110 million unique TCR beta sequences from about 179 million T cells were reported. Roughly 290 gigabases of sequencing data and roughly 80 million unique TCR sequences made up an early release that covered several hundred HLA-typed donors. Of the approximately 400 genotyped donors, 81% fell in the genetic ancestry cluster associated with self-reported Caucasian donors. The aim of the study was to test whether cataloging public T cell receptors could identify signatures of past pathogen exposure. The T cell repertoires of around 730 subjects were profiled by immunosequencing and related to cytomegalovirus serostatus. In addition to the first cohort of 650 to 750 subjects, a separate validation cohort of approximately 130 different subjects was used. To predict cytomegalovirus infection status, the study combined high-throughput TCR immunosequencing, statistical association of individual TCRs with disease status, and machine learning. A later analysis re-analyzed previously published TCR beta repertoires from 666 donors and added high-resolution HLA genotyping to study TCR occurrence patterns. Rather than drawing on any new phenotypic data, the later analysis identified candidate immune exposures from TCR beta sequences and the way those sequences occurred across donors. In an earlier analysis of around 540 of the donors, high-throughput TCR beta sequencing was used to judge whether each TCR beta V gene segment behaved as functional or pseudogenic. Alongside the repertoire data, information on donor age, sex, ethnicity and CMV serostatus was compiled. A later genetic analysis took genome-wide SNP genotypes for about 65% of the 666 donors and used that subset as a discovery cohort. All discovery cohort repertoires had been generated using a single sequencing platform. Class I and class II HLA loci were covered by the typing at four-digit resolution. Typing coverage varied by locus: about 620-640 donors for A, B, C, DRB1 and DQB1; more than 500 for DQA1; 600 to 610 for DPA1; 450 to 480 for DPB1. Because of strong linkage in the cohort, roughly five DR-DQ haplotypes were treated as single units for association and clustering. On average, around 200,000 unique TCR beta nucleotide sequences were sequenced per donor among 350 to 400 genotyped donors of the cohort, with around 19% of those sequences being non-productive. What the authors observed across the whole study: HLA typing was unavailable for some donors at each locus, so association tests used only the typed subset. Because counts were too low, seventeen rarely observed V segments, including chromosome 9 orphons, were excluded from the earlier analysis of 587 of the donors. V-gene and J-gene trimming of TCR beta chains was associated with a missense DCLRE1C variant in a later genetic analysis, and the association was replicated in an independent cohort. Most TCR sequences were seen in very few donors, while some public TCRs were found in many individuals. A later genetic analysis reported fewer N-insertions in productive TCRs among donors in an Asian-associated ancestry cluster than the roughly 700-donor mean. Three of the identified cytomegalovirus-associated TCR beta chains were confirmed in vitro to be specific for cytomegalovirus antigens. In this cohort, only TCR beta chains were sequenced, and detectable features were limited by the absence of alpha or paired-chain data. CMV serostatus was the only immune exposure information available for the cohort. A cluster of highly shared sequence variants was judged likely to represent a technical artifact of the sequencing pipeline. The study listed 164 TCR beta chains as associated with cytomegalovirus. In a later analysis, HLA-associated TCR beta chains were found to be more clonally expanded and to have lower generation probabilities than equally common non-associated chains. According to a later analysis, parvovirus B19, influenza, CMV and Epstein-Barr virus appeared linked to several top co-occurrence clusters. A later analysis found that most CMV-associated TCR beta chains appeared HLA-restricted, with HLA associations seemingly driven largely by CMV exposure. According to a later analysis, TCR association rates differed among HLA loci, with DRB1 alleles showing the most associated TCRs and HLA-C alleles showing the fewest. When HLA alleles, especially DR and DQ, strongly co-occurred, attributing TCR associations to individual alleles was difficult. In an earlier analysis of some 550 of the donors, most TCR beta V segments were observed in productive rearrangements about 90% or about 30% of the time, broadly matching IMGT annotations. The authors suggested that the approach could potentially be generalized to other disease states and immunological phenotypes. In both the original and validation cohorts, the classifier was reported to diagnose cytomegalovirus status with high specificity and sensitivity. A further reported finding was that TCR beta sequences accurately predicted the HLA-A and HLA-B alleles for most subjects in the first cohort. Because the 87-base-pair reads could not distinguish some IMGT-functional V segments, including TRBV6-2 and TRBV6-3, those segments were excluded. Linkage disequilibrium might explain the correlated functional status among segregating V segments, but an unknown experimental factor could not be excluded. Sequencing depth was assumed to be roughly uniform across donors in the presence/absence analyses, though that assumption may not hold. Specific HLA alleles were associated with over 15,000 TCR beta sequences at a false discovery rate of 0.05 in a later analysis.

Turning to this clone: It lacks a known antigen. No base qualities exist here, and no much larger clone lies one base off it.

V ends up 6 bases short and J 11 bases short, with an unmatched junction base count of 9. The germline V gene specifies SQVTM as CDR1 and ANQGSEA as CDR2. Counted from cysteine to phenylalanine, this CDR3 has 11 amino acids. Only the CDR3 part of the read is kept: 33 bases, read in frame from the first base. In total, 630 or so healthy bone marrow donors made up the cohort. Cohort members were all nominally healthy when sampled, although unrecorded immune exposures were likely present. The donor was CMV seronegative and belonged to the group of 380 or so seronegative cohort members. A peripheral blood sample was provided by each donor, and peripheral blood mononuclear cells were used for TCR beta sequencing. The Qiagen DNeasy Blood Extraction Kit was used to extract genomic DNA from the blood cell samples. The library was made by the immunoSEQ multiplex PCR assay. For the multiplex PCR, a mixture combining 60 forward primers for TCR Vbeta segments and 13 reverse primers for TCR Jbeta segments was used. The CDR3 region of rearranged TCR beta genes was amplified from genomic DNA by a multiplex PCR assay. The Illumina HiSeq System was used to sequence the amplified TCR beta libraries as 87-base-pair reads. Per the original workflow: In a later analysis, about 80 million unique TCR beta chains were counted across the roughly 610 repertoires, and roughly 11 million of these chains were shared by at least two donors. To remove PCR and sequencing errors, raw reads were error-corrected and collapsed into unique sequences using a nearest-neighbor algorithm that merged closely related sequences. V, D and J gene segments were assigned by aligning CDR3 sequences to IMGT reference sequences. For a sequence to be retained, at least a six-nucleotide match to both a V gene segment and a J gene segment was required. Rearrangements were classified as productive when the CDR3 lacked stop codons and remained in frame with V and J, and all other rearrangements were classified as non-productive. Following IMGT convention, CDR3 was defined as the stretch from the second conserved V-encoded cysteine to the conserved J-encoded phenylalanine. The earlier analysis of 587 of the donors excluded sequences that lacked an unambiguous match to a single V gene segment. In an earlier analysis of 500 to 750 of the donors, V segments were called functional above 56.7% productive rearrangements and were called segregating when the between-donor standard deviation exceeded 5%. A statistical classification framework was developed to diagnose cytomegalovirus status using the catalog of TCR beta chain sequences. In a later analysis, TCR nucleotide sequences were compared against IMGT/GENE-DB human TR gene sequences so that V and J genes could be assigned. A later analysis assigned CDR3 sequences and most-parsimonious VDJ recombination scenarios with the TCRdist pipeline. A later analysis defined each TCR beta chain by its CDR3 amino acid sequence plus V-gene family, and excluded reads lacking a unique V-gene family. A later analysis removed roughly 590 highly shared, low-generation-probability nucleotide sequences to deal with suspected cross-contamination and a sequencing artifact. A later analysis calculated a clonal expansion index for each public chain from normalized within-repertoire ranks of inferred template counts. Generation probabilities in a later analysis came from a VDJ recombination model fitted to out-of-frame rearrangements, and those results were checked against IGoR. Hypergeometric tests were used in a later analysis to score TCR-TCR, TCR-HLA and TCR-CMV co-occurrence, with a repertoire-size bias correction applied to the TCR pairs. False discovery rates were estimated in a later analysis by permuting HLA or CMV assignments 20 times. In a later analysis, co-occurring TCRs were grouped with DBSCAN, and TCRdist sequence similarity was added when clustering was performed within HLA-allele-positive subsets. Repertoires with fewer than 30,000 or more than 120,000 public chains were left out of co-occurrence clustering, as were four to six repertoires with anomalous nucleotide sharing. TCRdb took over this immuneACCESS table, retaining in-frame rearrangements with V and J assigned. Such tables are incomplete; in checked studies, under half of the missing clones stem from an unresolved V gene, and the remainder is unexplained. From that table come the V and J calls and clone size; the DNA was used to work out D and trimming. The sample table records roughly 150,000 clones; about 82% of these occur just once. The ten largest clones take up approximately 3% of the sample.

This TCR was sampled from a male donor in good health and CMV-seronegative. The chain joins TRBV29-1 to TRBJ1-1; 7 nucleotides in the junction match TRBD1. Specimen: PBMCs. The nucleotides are TGCAGCGTCCTGGGACAGTCAGGGGCTTTCTTT. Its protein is CSVLGQSGAFF. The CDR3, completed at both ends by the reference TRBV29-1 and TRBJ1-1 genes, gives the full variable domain SAVISQKPSRDICQRGTSLTIQCQVDSQVTMMFWYRQQPGQSLTLIATANQGSEATYESGFVIDKFPISRPNLTFSTLTVSNMSPEDSSIYLCSVLGQSGAFFGQGTRLTVV.